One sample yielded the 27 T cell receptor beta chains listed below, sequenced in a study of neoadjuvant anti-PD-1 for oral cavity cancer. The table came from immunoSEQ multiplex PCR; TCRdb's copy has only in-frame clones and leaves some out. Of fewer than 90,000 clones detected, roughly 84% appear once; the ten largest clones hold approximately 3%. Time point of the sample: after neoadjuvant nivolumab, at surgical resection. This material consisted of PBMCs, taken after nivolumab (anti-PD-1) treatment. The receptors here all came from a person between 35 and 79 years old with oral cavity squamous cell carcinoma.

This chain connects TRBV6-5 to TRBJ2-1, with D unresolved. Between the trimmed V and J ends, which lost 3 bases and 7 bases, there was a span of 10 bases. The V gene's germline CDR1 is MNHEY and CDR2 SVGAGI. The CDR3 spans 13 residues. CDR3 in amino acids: CASSYGRLNEQFF. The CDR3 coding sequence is TGTGCCAGCAGTTATGGTCGGTTGAATGAGCAGTTCTTC.

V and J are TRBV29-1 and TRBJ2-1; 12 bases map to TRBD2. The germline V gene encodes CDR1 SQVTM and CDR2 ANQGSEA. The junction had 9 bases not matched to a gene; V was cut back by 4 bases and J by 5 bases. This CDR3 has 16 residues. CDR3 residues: CSVGSSGRVYDNEQFF. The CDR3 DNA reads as TGCAGCGTTGGGTCTAGCGGGAGGGTCTACGACAATGAGCAGTTCTTC.

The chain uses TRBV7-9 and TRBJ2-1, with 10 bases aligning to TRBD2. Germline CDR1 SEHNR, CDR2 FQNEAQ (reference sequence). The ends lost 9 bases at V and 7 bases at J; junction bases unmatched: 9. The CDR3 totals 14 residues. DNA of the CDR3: TGTGCCAGTTCGCTAGCGGGAGTATCGAATGAGCAGTTCTTC. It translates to CASSLAGVSNEQFF.

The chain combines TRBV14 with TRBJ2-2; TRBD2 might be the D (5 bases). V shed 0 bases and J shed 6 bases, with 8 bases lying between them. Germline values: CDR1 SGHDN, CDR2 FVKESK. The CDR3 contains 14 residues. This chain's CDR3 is CASSQELVPGELFF. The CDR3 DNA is TGTGCCAGCAGCCAAGAACTAGTTCCCGGGGAGCTGTTTTTT.

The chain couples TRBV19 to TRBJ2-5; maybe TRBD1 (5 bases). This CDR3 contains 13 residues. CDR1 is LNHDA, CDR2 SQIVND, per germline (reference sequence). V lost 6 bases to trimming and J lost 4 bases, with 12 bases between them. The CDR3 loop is CASRGRRGETQYF. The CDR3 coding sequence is TGTGCCAGTAGGGGGCGACGTGGAGAGACCCAGTACTTC.

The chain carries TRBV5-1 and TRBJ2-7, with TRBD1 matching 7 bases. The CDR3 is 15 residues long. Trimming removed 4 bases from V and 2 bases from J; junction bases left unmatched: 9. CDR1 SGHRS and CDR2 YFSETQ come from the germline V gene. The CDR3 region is CASSPLQGTAYEQYF. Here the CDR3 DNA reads TGCGCCAGCAGCCCACTACAGGGGACGGCCTACGAGCAGTACTTC.

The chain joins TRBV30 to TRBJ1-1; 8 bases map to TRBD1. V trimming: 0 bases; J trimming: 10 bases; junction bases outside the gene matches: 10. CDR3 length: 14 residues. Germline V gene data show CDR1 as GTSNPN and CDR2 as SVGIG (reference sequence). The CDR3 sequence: CAWSVEGTGLGAFF. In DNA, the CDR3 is TGTGCCTGGAGTGTTGAAGGGACAGGCCTTGGAGCTTTCTTT.

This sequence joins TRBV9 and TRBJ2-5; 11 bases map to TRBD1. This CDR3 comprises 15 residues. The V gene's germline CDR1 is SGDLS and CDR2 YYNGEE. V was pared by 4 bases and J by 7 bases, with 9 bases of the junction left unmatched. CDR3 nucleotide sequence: TGTGCCAGCAGCCCTCCGGGACAGGGGGAAGGGACCCAGTACTTC. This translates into CASSPPGQGEGTQYF.

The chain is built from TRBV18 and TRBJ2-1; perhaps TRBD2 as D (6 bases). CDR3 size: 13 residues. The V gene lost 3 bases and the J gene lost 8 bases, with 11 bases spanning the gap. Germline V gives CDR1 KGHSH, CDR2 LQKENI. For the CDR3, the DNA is TGTGCCAGCTCACCGGACTATCTGGATGAGCAGTTCTTC. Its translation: CASSPDYLDEQFF.

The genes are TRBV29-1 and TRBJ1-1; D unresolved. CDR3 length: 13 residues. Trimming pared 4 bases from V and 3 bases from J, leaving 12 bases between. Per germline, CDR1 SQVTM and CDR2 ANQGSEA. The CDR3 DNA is TGCAGCGTTGCCGCTAACCTGTACACTGAAGCTTTCTTT. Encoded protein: CSVAANLYTEAFF.

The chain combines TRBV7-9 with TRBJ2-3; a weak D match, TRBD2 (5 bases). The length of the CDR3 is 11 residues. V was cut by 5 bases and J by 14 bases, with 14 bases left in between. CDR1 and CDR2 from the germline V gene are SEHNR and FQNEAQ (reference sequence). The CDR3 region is CASSDAGPMYF. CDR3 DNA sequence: TGTGCCAGCAGCGACGCGGGCCCAATGTATTTT.

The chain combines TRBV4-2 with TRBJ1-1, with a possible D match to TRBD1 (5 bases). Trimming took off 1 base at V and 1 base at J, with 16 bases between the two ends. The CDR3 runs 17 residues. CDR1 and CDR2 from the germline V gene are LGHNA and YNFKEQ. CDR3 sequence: CASSQASSGRTNTEAFF. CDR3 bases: TGTGCCAGCAGCCAAGCCAGTTCGGGACGGACGAACACTGAAGCTTTCTTT.

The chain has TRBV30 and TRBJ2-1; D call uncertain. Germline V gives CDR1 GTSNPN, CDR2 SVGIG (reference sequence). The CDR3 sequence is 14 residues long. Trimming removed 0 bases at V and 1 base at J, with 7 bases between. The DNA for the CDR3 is TGTGCCTGGAGTGTAGGTGGATCCTACAATGAGCAGTTCTTC. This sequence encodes CAWSVGGSYNEQFF.

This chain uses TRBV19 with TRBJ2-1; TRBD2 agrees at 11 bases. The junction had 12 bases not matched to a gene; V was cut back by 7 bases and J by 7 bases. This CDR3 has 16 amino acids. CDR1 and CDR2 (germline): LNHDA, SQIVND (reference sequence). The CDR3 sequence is CASTAPRTSGLNEQFF. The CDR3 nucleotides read TGTGCCAGTACCGCCCCCCGGACTAGCGGGCTTAATGAGCAGTTCTTC.

The DNA for the CDR3 is TGTGCCAGCAGCTTAGTTAGCCTAGCGGGGTACACAGATACGCAGTATTTT. It specifies CASSLVSLAGYTDTQYF. The rearrangement uses TRBV11-2 and TRBJ2-3; the match to TRBD2 covers 9 bases. The germline CDR1 and CDR2 sequences are SGHAT and FQNNGV. The J segment lost 2 bases and the V segment lost 1 base, leaving 7 bases of the junction unmatched. This CDR3 spans 17 amino acids.

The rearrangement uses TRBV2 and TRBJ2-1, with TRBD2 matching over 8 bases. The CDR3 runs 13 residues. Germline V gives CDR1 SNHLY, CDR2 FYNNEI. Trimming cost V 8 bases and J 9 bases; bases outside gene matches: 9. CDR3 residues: CASVREGWGEQFF. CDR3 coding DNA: TGTGCCAGCGTCCGGGAGGGCTGGGGTGAGCAGTTCTTC.

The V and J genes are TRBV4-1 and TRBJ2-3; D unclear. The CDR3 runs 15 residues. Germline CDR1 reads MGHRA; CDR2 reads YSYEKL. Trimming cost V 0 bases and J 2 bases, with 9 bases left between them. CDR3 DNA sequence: TGCGCCAGCAGCCAAGATAACAGACCCACAGATACGCAGTATTTT. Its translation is CASSQDNRPTDTQYF.

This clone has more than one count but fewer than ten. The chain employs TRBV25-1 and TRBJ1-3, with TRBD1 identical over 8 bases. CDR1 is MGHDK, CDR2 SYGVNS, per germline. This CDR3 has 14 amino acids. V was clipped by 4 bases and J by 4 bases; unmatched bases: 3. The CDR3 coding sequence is TGTGCCAGCAGTGCCGGGACAGGCGGAAACACCATATATTTT. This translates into CASSAGTGGNTIYF.

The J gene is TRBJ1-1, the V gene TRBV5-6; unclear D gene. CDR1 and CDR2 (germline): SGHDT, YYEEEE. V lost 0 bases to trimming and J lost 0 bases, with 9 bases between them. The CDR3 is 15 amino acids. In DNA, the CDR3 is TGTGCCAGCAGCTTGGCCGGCAGGATGAACACTGAAGCTTTCTTT. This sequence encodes CASSLAGRMNTEAFF.

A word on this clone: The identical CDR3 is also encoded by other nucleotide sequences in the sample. The CDR3 reads CSASLNTEAFF. Here the CDR3 DNA reads TGCAGTGCTTCACTGAACACTGAAGCTTTCTTT. J is TRBJ1-1 and V is TRBV20-1; D is unclear. V was cut by 5 bases and J by 0 bases, with 4 bases left in between. The CDR3 spans 11 residues. Per the germline V gene, CDR1 is DFQATT and CDR2 is SNEGSKA (reference sequence).

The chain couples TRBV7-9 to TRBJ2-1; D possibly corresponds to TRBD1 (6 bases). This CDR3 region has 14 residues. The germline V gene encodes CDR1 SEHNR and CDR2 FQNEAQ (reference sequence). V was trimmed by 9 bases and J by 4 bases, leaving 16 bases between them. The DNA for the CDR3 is TGTGCCAGTGAGTACAGGGCAGGGTACAATGAGCAGTTCTTC. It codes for CASEYRAGYNEQFF. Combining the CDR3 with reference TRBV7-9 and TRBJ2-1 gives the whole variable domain DTGVSQNPRHKITKRGQNVTFRCDPISEHNRLYWYRQTLGQGPEFLTYFQNEAQLEKSRLLSDRFSAERPKGSFSTLEIQRTEQGDSAMYLCASEYRAGYNEQFFGPGTRLTVL.

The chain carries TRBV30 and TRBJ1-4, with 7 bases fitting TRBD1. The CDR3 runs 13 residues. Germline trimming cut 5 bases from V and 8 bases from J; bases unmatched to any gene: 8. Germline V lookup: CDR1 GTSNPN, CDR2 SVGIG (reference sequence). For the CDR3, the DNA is TGTGCCTGGGGAGGCCGGGACAGCGAAAAACTGTTTTTT. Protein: CAWGGRDSEKLFF.

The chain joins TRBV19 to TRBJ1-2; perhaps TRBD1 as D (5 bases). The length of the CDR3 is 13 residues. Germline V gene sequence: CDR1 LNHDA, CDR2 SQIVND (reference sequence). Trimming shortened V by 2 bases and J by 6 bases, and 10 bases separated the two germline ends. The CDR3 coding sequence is TGTGCCAGTAGTATACGGGGAGGGGATGGCTACACCTTC. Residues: CASSIRGGDGYTF.

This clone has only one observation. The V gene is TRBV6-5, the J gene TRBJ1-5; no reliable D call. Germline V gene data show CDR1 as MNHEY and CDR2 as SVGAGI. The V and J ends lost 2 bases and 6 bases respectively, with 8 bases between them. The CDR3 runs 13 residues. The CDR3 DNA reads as TGTGCCAGCAGTTACAAGGGTTTTCAGCCCCAGCATTTT. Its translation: CASSYKGFQPQHF.

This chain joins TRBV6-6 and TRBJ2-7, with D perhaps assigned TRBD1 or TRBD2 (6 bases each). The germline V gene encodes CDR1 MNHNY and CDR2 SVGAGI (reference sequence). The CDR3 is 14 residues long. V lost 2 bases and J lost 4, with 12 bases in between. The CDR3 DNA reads TGTGCCAGCAGTTACCGGGGGCAGGTGTACGAGCAGTACTTC. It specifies CASSYRGQVYEQYF.

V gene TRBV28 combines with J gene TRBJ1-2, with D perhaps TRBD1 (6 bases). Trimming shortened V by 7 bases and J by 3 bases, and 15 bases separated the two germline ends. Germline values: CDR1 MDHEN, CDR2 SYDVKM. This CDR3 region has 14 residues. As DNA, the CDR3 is TGTGCCAGCATTTCGCCAGGGGTCGACTATGGCTACACCTTC. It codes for CASISPGVDYGYTF.

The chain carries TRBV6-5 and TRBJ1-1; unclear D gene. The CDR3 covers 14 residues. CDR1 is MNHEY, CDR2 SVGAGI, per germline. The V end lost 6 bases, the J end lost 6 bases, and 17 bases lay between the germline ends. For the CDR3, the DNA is TGTGCCAGCAGCCTCCTAGGTTTAACCCCTGAAGCTTTCTTT. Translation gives CASSLLGLTPEAFF.